This entry lists 29 T cell receptor beta chains sequenced from one sample in a study of cytomegalovirus exposure and HLA in healthy donors. Use of 60 Vbeta and 13 Jbeta primers characterized the PCR. Sequencing was performed with immunoSEQ multiplex PCR; in TCRdb, only in-frame clones are kept and a portion is missing. The sample includes 150,000 to 200,000 clones, approximately 81% of them seen just once. Sequences were obtained from PBMCs. These receptors were taken from a woman younger than 35 in good health and CMV-seropositive.

The J gene is TRBJ2-4, the V gene TRBV27; TRBD2 matches 7 bases. The CDR3 loop spans 15 amino acids. Germline V gene sequence: CDR1 MNHEY, CDR2 SMNVEV (reference sequence). V shed 0 bases and J 5 bases; nucleotides not matched to a gene: 4. CDR3 protein: CASSLSTRGENIQYF. CDR3 DNA sequence: TGTGCCAGCAGTTTATCAACCCGGGGGGAAAACATTCAGTACTTC.

Points on this clone: The identical CDR3 is also encoded by other nucleotide sequences in the sample. The J gene is TRBJ1-1, the V gene TRBV19, with D possibly TRBD1 on 5 matching bases. Germline assignment: CDR1 LNHDA and CDR2 SQIVND (reference sequence). This CDR3 contains 13 residues. With 3 bases removed from V and 1 base from J, the gap between germline ends came to 6 bases. The CDR3, as DNA: TGTGCCAGTAGTATTGGACAGAACACTGAAGCTTTCTTT. Its translation is CASSIGQNTEAFF.

This CDR3 reads CASSYILGLEGETQYF. DNA of the CDR3: TGTGCCAGCAGTTACATCCTCGGGTTGGAGGGGGAGACCCAGTACTTC. The rearrangement links TRBV6-6 to TRBJ2-5; D is perhaps TRBD2 (6 bases). The CDR3 loop spans 16 amino acids. Germline V lookup: CDR1 MNHNY, CDR2 SVGAGI (reference sequence). Trimming took 2 bases from V and 5 from J, leaving 18 bases between them.

CDR3 sequence (DNA): TGTGCCAGCAGAATGGGAGGCAGGGAGACCCAGTACTTC. Amino acids: CASRMGGRETQYF. The V call is TRBV7-2, the J call TRBJ2-5, with D perhaps matching TRBD2 (6 bases). CDR3 length: 13 amino acids. Germline lookup yields CDR1 SGHTA and CDR2 FQGNSA. Trimming left V 6 bases short and J 5 bases short, with 13 bases between.

This clone was seen a single time. The chain carries TRBV14 and TRBJ2-3; D unclear. The CDR3 totals 13 residues. Germline V gene sequence: CDR1 SGHDN, CDR2 FVKESK. Trimming pared 4 bases from V and 4 bases from J, leaving 9 bases between. This CDR3 reads CASSLAPPDTQYF. CDR3 DNA: TGTGCCAGCAGCCTAGCCCCCCCAGATACGCAGTATTTT.

V usage is TRBV7-6 and J usage is TRBJ2-3; 8 bases are shared with TRBD2. Per germline, CDR1 SGHVS and CDR2 FNYEAQ. V shed 2 bases and J 6 bases; nucleotides not matched to a gene: 4. This CDR3 contains 14 residues. Written as DNA, the CDR3 is TGTGCCAGCAGCTTAACGGGGGGGGCCGATACGCAGTATTTT. Its translation is CASSLTGGADTQYF. The entire variable domain, with the rest obtained from reference TRBV7-6 and TRBJ2-3, is as follows: GAGVSQSPRYKVTKRGQDVALRCDPISGHVSLYWYRQALGQGPEFLTYFNYEAQQDKSGLPNDRFSAERPEGSISTLTIQRTEQRDSAMYRCASSLTGGADTQYFGPGTRLTVL.

The chain joins TRBV14 to TRBJ2-5; a weak D match, TRBD1 (5 bases). Germline-derived CDR1 and CDR2 are SGHDN and FVKESK. V was cut by 1 base and J by 2 bases, with 26 bases left in between. The length of the CDR3 is 20 residues. The CDR3 DNA reads as TGTGCCAGCAGCCAAGCAAGAGGCCCAGCACCAGGGAACCCTCAAGAGACCCAGTACTTC. It encodes CASSQARGPAPGNPQETQYF.

This chain uses TRBV11-2 with TRBJ2-7, with D perhaps matching TRBD1 (5 bases). The CDR3 is 13 amino acids. Trimming removed 1 base at V and 3 bases at J, with 7 bases between. Germline loops: CDR1 SGHAT, CDR2 FQNNGV. The CDR3 region has the DNA TGTGCCAGCAGCTTAGGACAGTACTACGAGCAGTACGTC. Protein: CASSLGQYYEQYV.

The rearrangement joins TRBV12-5 to TRBJ1-1, with TRBD1 identical over 8 bases. The CDR3 length is 14 residues. Germline V gene lookup returns CDR1 LGHNT and CDR2 FRNRAP. J gave up 4 bases and V 3 bases, and 4 bases lay outside the gene matches. Here the CDR3 DNA reads TGTGCTAGTGGTTTAAAAACAGGGGGCACTGAAGCTTTCTTT. This encodes CASGLKTGGTEAFF.

The V call is TRBV4-3, the J call TRBJ2-1; D might be TRBD2 (5 bases). Germline V gene lookup returns CDR1 LGHNA and CDR2 YSLEER. The CDR3 loop spans 15 amino acids. V was clipped by 1 base and J by 8 bases, with 15 bases between them. In DNA form, the CDR3 reads TGCGCCAGCAGCCAAGGAGGGCTAGAGGTCGATGAGCAGTTCTTC. This gives the protein CASSQGGLEVDEQFF.

This clone occurred once. The CDR3 DNA sequence: TGTGCCAGCAGCTTAGGTCCGGGAGAGACCCAGTACTTC. This sequence encodes CASSLGPGETQYF. The chain carries TRBV7-6 and TRBJ2-5; D remains ambiguous. Germline assignment: CDR1 SGHVS and CDR2 FNYEAQ. This CDR3 region has 13 residues. V lost 1 base and J lost 4, with 7 bases in between.

This chain links TRBV6-6 with TRBJ1-1; D ambiguous. This CDR3 region has 10 residues. V lost 6 bases and J 7 bases, leaving 6 bases between the germline ends. Germline loops: CDR1 MNHNY, CDR2 SVGAGI (reference sequence). This chain's CDR3 is CASRENEAFF. Written as DNA, the CDR3 is TGTGCCAGCAGGGAGAATGAAGCTTTCTTT.

This clone was counted between two and nine times. The genes are TRBV4-2 and TRBJ2-5, with a possible D match to TRBD2 (6 bases). The CDR3 has 14 residues. Germline V lookup: CDR1 LGHNA, CDR2 YNFKEQ. V was trimmed by 3 bases and J by 2 bases, leaving 10 bases between them. This CDR3 is CASSHGAGQETQYF. The CDR3 bases are TGTGCCAGCAGCCACGGGGCGGGACAAGAGACCCAGTACTTC.

The chain combines TRBV6-1 with TRBJ1-4, with D possibly being TRBD1 (6 bases). The CDR3 loop spans 14 amino acids. Trimming cost V 7 bases and J 8 bases, with 17 bases left between them. CDR1 is MNHNS and CDR2 is SASEGT in the germline V gene. DNA for the CDR3: TGTGCCAGCAACGAAGGGCAGGGGATCGAAAAACTGTTTTTT. Translating gives CASNEGQGIEKLFF.

The chain is built from TRBV7-2 and TRBJ1-2, with a weak D call TRBD1 (6 bases). Trimming took 4 bases from V and 4 from J, leaving 13 bases between them. The CDR3 totals 14 residues. Per germline, CDR1 SGHTA and CDR2 FQGNSA. The CDR3 DNA follows: TGTGCCAGCAGCTACTCGGGACACTCCTATGGCTACACCTTC. It codes for CASSYSGHSYGYTF.

The chain employs TRBV9 and TRBJ2-3; 7 bases align to TRBD1. In germline, CDR1 is SGDLS, CDR2 YYNGEE. Losses at the gene ends were 0 bases for V and 4 bases for J; bases not matched to a gene: 8. The CDR3 sequence is 16 residues long. CDR3 nucleotide sequence: TGTGCCAGCAGCGTAGTTTTGACAGGGAAGTCAGATACGCAGTATTTT. As protein: CASSVVLTGKSDTQYF.

This chain's CDR3 is CASSLLRGSTEAFF. The DNA of the CDR3 is TGTGCCAGCAGCCTACTCAGGGGAAGCACTGAAGCTTTCTTT. The rearrangement uses TRBV7-8 and TRBJ1-1; the D gene is possibly TRBD1 (6 bases). The CDR3 extends over 14 amino acids. V was cut by 5 bases and J by 4 bases, with 14 bases left in between. Germline CDR1 reads SGHVS; CDR2 reads FQNEAQ.

The rearrangement uses TRBV9 and TRBJ1-1; 7 bases fit TRBD1. This CDR3 is 15 amino acids long. Per the germline V gene, CDR1 is SGDLS and CDR2 is YYNGEE. The V and J ends lost 3 bases and 2 bases, in that order; junction bases with no gene match: 7. The CDR3 DNA follows: TGTGCCAGCAGCGAAACCGGGACAGCCAACACTGAAGCTTTCTTT. Encoded protein: CASSETGTANTEAFF.

The chain uses TRBV6-4 and TRBJ2-2; D might be TRBD1 (6 bases). CDR3 length: 17 amino acids. The germline V gene has CDR1 MRHNA and CDR2 SNTAGT. Trimming pared 5 bases from V and 4 bases from J, leaving 20 bases between. The CDR3 sequence: CASSPRTAHLGTGELFF. The CDR3 nucleotides are TGTGCCAGCAGTCCTCGGACAGCCCACTTGGGCACCGGGGAGCTGTTTTTT.

This clone showed up just a few times. This chain connects TRBV5-1 to TRBJ1-2; perhaps TRBD1 as D (5 bases). CDR1 and CDR2 from the germline V gene are SGHRS and YFSETQ. The V gene lost 4 bases and the J gene lost 8 bases, with 18 bases spanning the gap. This CDR3 has 14 residues. The CDR3 region is CASSTGPGAEGYTF. The CDR3 bases are TGCGCCAGCAGCACCGGGCCTGGGGCAGAGGGCTACACCTTC.

This sequence joins TRBV2 and TRBJ1-1, with 7 positions matching TRBD1. The CDR3 consists of 14 residues. The germline gives CDR1 SNHLY, CDR2 FYNNEI. The V and J ends lost 3 bases and 3 bases, in that order; junction bases with no gene match: 4. DNA of the CDR3: TGTGCCAGCAGTGAGGTGACAGGGTACACTGAAGCTTTCTTT. It encodes CASSEVTGYTEAFF.

This CDR3 is CASRPLQRGADTQYF. The CDR3 DNA follows: TGTGCCAGCAGGCCCCTCCAGCGGGGGGCAGATACGCAGTATTTT. The V and J genes are TRBV27 and TRBJ2-3, with 9 bases lining up with TRBD2. The V gene's germline CDR1 is MNHEY and CDR2 SMNVEV (reference sequence). V lost 6 bases, J lost 4 bases, and 8 bases stayed unmatched. CDR3 length equals 15 residues.

This chain links TRBV5-1 with TRBJ2-5, with D perhaps matching TRBD2 (6 bases). V was shortened by 0 bases and J by 5 bases, with 17 bases between the two germline ends. Germline V CDR1 and CDR2: SGHRS, YFSETQ. The CDR3 is made up of 16 amino acids. The CDR3 DNA reads TGCGCCAGCAGCTTGGGCGGTGTGACTAGGTTGGAGACCCAGTACTTC. Translating gives CASSLGGVTRLETQYF. Full variable domain (remainder filled in from reference TRBV5-1 and TRBJ2-5): KAGVTQTPRYLIKTRGQQVTLSCSPISGHRSVSWYQQTPGQGLQFLFEYFSETQRNKGNFPGRFSGRQFSNSRSEMNVSTLELGDSALYLCASSLGGVTRLETQYFGPGTRLLVL.

The chain employs TRBV5-4 and TRBJ1-4; D unclear. There are 14 residues in the CDR3. V was pared by 0 bases and J by 8 bases, with 11 bases between. CDR1 is SGHNT, CDR2 YYREEE, per germline (reference sequence). The CDR3 region has the DNA TGTGCCAGCAGCTTGGAGATTTCCGAGGAAAAACTGTTTTTT. Protein: CASSLEISEEKLFF. Based on the CDR3 plus reference TRBV5-4 and TRBJ1-4, the full variable domain is ETGVTQSPTHLIKTRGQQVTLRCSSQSGHNTVSWYQQALGQGPQFIFQYYREEENGRGNFPPRFSGLQFPNYSSELNVNALELDDSALYLCASSLEISEEKLFFGSGTQLSVL.

V and J are TRBV6-5 and TRBJ2-2; 10 positions agree with TRBD1. The CDR3 is made up of 14 amino acids. Trimming cost V 7 bases and J 5 bases; bases outside gene matches: 4. Per the germline V gene, CDR1 is MNHEY and CDR2 is SVGAGI. This CDR3 reads CASKRTGGTGELFF. The CDR3 nucleotides read TGTGCCAGCAAGCGGACAGGGGGGACCGGGGAGCTGTTTTTT.

V gene TRBV6-5 combines with J gene TRBJ1-2; 8 bases align to TRBD1. CDR3 size: 14 residues. Germline V lookup: CDR1 MNHEY, CDR2 SVGAGI. The V and J ends lost 1 base and 4 bases, in that order; junction bases with no gene match: 2. DNA for the CDR3: TGTGCCAGCAGTTACTTGACAGGGGCCTATGGCTACACCTTC. This codes for CASSYLTGAYGYTF.

J is TRBJ2-7 and V is TRBV6-1; D is unresolved. Germline-derived CDR1 and CDR2 are MNHNS and SASEGT. Trimming cost V 5 bases and J 3 bases, with 11 bases left between them. The CDR3 sequence is 13 residues long. In nucleotides, the CDR3 is TGTGCCAGCAGTCTATCGACAATCTACGAGCAGTACGTC. Its translation: CASSLSTIYEQYV.

The CDR3 region is CASSQAERWPGAFF. CDR3 nucleotide sequence: TGCGCCAGCAGCCAAGCCGAACGATGGCCGGGAGCTTTCTTT. The V gene is TRBV4-1, the J gene TRBJ1-1; D is undetermined. Between the trimmed V and J ends, which lost 1 base and 10 bases, there was a span of 16 bases. CDR1 is MGHRA and CDR2 is YSYEKL in the germline V gene. The CDR3 length is 14 residues.

This chain uses TRBV7-2 with TRBJ1-2, with TRBD1 matching 7 bases. V shed 5 bases, J shed 1 base, and the junction held 13 bases outside the gene matches. Germline V gene data show CDR1 as SGHTA and CDR2 as FQGNSA. This CDR3 has 17 amino acids. The CDR3 is CASSPRQGTASNYGYTF. In DNA form, the CDR3 reads TGTGCCAGCAGCCCACGGCAGGGGACAGCCAGTAACTATGGCTACACCTTC.